This T cell receptor (beta chain) derives from a study of T cells after yellow fever vaccination. V gave up 5 bases and J gave up 1 base, with 8 bases separating them. This CDR3 is 13 amino acids long. Germline V gene lookup returns CDR1 KGHSH and CDR2 LQKENI. MiXCR was run by TCRdb on the 5' RACE reads, yielding one entry per CDR3 protein. This sample has hundreds of thousands of distinct CDR3 sequences; 12% occur once, and the top ten carry about 3%. This clonotype was observed a few times. Its antigen is as yet unknown. Whole-study findings and limits: Of the clonotypes, a small share occurred in both CD4 and CD8 compartments. Bulk-population clonotypes that are abundant could appear as contaminants in FACS-sorted repertoires.

The chain is built from TRBV18 and TRBJ1-1; perhaps TRBD1 as D (5 bases). The sample here was CD4+ T cells sorted from PBMCs, taken 15 days after the yellow fever booster vaccination. The receptor was isolated from a man between 18 and 29 years old who received the YFV17D yellow fever vaccine. The CDR3 sequence is CASSEGENTEAFF. The CDR3 bases are TGTGCCAGCTCAGAAGGGGAGAACACTGAAGCTTTCTTT.